This T cell receptor (beta chain) was identified in a study of shared clonotypes between healthy human individuals. Every immunoSEQ plate was one replicate of a subset's evenly spread DNA. The replicate PCRs on unsorted PBMC were given approximately 300 ng DNA, which is tens of thousands of T cell genomes. The protocol was immunoSEQ multiplex PCR, while the TCRdb copy is restricted to in-frame clones and leaves out a portion. Of 470,000 or so clones in the sample, about 84% were seen once. CDR1 SNHLY and CDR2 FYNNEI come from the germline V gene. V dropped 3 bases and J dropped 5 bases, with 17 bases sitting between them. The CDR3 runs 16 residues. This clone has a handful of counts. Donors had no recently reported acute infections or vaccinations and were HIV-negative.

The chain is built from TRBV2 and TRBJ2-1, with TRBD2 as a possible D gene (6 bases). Sequencing was performed on PBMCs. This clonotype originated in a middle-aged woman in good health. Some clones in this sample may be carry-over from other donors' samples. CDR3 sequence (DNA): TGTGCCAGCAGTGACGTGGGTGGGAGGCACGACAATGAGCAGTTCTTC. Translated: CASSDVGGRHDNEQFF.